The present TCR beta chain was sequenced within a study of T cell responses to AZD1222 COVID-19 vaccine. Regarding the study as a whole: Seropositive status at baseline applied to only five or six AZD1222 recipients.

A word on this clone: Its matching antigen is unknown.

The CDR3 covers 15 residues. V lost 0 bases and J 8 bases, leaving 17 bases between the germline ends. Germline loops: CDR1 SGHRS, CDR2 YFSETQ. The assay was immunoSEQ multiplex PCR, and TCRdb's table has in-frame clones only and misses some. This sample carries 100,000 to 120,000 clones, 94% of them seen once, and the ten largest clones take about 3.1%. The V and J genes are TRBV5-1 and TRBJ1-2; D is perhaps TRBD1 (5 bases). Sequenced here: peripheral blood, sampled 28 days after the second AZD1222 dose. This receptor was identified in an adult who received the AZD1222 COVID-19 vaccine. In DNA form, the CDR3 reads TGCGCCAGCAGCTTGGTGGTGAATGCGCGGGGCGGCTACACCTTC. Its translation: CASSLVVNARGGYTF.